These T cell receptor beta chains were read from a single sample in a study of cytomegalovirus exposure and HLA in healthy donors. TCRdb's copy holds only in-frame clones and misses some; the assay was immunoSEQ multiplex PCR. The sample has over 100,000 clones; roughly three quarters are singletons. The sample was PBMCs. These receptors originate from a young woman in good health and CMV-seropositive. CDR3s include the opening cysteine and the closing phenylalanine or tryptophan. Each record gives: J gene, CDR3 length, clone size, V gene, D gene, CDR3 protein, CDR3 DNA. The D gene is left open where the match is weak. Size values are once, few and many counts, or a class for expanded clones, and some rows have none.

TRBJ1-1	14	NA	TRBV27	TRBD1	CASSFRAGGSEAFF	TGTGCCAGCAGTTTTCGGGCAGGGGGAAGTGAAGCTTTCTTT
TRBJ1-2	12	once	TRBV7-9	NA	CASSPRNYGYTF	TGTGCCAGCAGCCCCAGGAACTATGGCTACACCTTC
TRBJ1-1	13	NA	TRBV5-6	TRBD1	CASSLLQGAEAFF	TGTGCCAGCAGCTTATTACAGGGGGCGGAGGCTTTCTTT
TRBJ2-3	14	few	TRBV5-5	NA	CASSLQRRADTQYF	TGTGCCAGCAGCTTGCAGCGGAGGGCAGATACGCAGTATTTT
TRBJ1-4	14	NA	TRBV6-1	NA	CASSEGQGHRKLFF	TGTGCCAGCAGTGAAGGGCAGGGTCATCGAAAACTGTTTTTT
TRBJ2-7	16	NA	TRBV4-1	TRBD2	CASSQGWTSDRYEQYF	TGCGCCAGCAGCCAGGGGTGGACTAGCGATCGTTACGAGCAGTACTTC
TRBJ2-7	14	once	TRBV5-6	NA	CASGRGGGLGEQYF	TGTGCCAGCGGTCGTGGTGGAGGCCTCGGCGAGCAGTACTTC
TRBJ2-1	16	NA	TRBV7-7	NA	CASSSVPGTPYNEQFF	TGTGCTAGCAGCTCAGTACCCGGGACACCATACAATGAGCAGTTCTTC
TRBJ2-7	21	NA	TRBV4-1	NA	CASSQDSYVGLARSKRYEQYF	TGCGCCAGCAGCCAAGATAGTTATGTCGGGCTAGCAAGATCCAAACGCTACGAGCAGTACTTC
TRBJ2-7	12	NA	TRBV28	TRBD2	CASERELGEQYF	TGTGCCAGCGAGCGGGAGTTGGGCGAGCAGTACTTC
TRBJ2-3	15	NA	TRBV7-3	NA	CASSLAAGSTDTQYF	TGTGCCAGCAGCTTAGCCGCGGGTTCCACAGATACGCAGTATTTT
TRBJ1-4	15	NA	TRBV4-1	NA	CASSYRLGSNEKLFF	TGCGCCAGCAGCTATCGCCTCGGTTCTAATGAAAAACTGTTTTTT
TRBJ2-1	16	NA	TRBV28	TRBD2	CASSRAGTSRYNEQFF	TGTGCCAGCAGCCGAGCCGGGACTAGCCGCTACAATGAGCAGTTCTTC
TRBJ2-7	14	NA	TRBV10-3	TRBD1	CAISAVRGLSEQYF	TGTGCCATCAGTGCCGTCAGGGGGCTTTCCGAGCAGTACTTC
TRBJ2-3	14	NA	TRBV6-5	NA	CASSGQLRADTQYF	TGTGCCAGCAGTGGACAGTTAAGGGCAGATACGCAGTATTTT
TRBJ2-2	16	NA	TRBV5-1	TRBD1	CASSQETGANTGELFF	TGCGCCAGCAGCCAGGAAACAGGGGCGAACACCGGGGAGCTGTTTTTT
TRBJ2-7	15	NA	TRBV5-4	TRBD2	CASSQGSGSPHEQYF	TGTGCCAGCAGCCAAGGTAGCGGGAGTCCCCACGAGCAGTACTTC
TRBJ1-2	17	NA	TRBV6-4	NA	CDSSPDAGTTWYYGYTF	TGTGACAGCAGCCCTGACGCCGGCACGACTTGGTACTATGGCTACACCTTC
TRBJ2-7	16	NA	TRBV6-1	TRBD1	CASSDYMTGGSYEQYF	TGTGCCAGCAGTGATTACATGACAGGGGGCTCCTACGAGCAGTACTTC
TRBJ2-2	14	few	TRBV7-3	NA	CASSLTSVAGELFF	TGTGCCAGCAGCTTAACATCGGTCGCGGGGGAGCTGTTTTTT
TRBJ2-1	16	NA	TRBV11-2	TRBD1	CASSLADRSSYNEQFF	TGTGCCAGCAGCTTGGCGGACAGGTCTTCCTACAATGAGCAGTTCTTC
TRBJ2-5	15	NA	TRBV7-9	TRBD1	CASSLGTGVTETQYF	TGTGCCAGCAGCTTAGGGACAGGGGTGACAGAGACCCAGTACTTC
TRBJ2-5	18	NA	TRBV28	TRBD2	CASSLSALAGAKSETQYF	TGTGCCAGCAGTTTAAGTGCACTAGCGGGGGCCAAGTCAGAGACCCAGTACTTC
TRBJ1-4	13	NA	TRBV6-5	TRBD1	CASSTGNNEKLFF	TGTGCCAGCTCGACAGGGAACAATGAAAAACTGTTTTTT
TRBJ2-1	17	NA	TRBV5-4	NA	CASSPPLGALPYNEQFF	TGTGCCAGCAGCCCCCCGCTAGGGGCCCTGCCCTACAATGAGCAGTTCTTC
TRBJ2-7	12	NA	TRBV6-6	TRBD1	CASTGQRIKQYF	TGTGCCAGCACGGGACAGCGGATCAAGCAGTACTTC
TRBJ2-1	15	NA	TRBV5-4	TRBD1	CASSPRRGQGNEQFF	TGTGCCAGCAGCCCCAGACGAGGACAGGGCAATGAGCAGTTCTTC
TRBJ1-1	15	NA	TRBV15	NA	CATSREPTGNTEAFF	TGTGCCACCAGCAGAGAACCGACAGGGAACACTGAAGCTTTCTTT
TRBJ2-7	17	NA	TRBV15	NA	CATSRDGFSGPSYEQYF	TGTGCCACCAGCAGAGATGGCTTTAGCGGTCCGTCCTACGAGCAGTACTTC
TRBJ2-7	16	once	TRBV5-1	TRBD2	CASSQTSGVPLREQYF	TGCGCCAGCAGCCAGACTAGCGGGGTCCCTCTACGAGAGCAGTACTTC
TRBJ2-1	15	NA	TRBV7-2	NA	CASREGGGPYNEQFF	TGTGCCAGCAGAGAAGGGGGAGGGCCCTACAATGAGCAGTTCTTC
TRBJ2-7	16	NA	TRBV4-1	NA	CASSQDKTRSYWEQYF	TGCGCCAGCAGCCAAGATAAAACGAGAAGCTACTGGGAGCAGTACTTC
TRBJ1-1	14	NA	TRBV30	NA	CAWKSRDTNTEAFF	TGTGCCTGGAAGAGCCGGGACACAAACACTGAAGCTTTCTTT
TRBJ2-7	14	NA	TRBV28	NA	CASTKTGVGDEQYF	TGTGCCAGCACCAAAACAGGTGTGGGTGACGAGCAGTACTTC
TRBJ2-7	15	NA	TRBV5-6	NA	CASSLAPSPTYEQYF	TGTGCCAGCAGCTTGGCCCCTAGCCCCACCTACGAGCAGTACTTC
TRBJ2-5	12	NA	TRBV30	TRBD2	CAWNQREGTQYF	TGTGCCTGGAATCAGCGGGAGGGGACCCAGTACTTC
TRBJ2-5	15	NA	TRBV19	TRBD1	CASSIAQGVTAGQYF	TGTGCCAGTAGTATTGCACAGGGGGTTACTGCGGGCCAGTACTTC
TRBJ1-1	15	NA	TRBV9	TRBD1	CASSVGPTGGTEAFF	TGTGCCAGCAGCGTGGGTCCAACAGGGGGCACTGAAGCTTTCTTT
TRBJ2-7	14	NA	TRBV19	NA	CASSPSPGVGEQYF	TGTGCCAGTAGCCCCTCCCCGGGAGTGGGCGAGCAGTACTTC
TRBJ2-1	15	NA	TRBV7-2	NA	CASSLAVSSYNEQFF	TGTGCCAGCAGCTTAGCGGTGAGCTCCTACAATGAGCAGTTCTTC
TRBJ2-5	16	NA	TRBV5-1	TRBD1	CASSGRTGGGGETQYF	TGCGCCAGCAGCGGACGGACAGGGGGCGGGGGAGAGACCCAGTACTTC
TRBJ2-2	13	NA	TRBV19	NA	CASTHPGEGELFF	TGTGCCAGTACCCATCCAGGGGAAGGGGAGCTGTTTTTT
TRBJ2-6	17	NA	TRBV11-3	TRBD1	CASSLDYRGTGANVLTF	TGTGCCAGCAGCTTAGATTACAGGGGAACTGGGGCCAACGTCCTGACTTTC
TRBJ2-5	16	NA	TRBV7-3	NA	CASSSEGTSEGETQYF	TGTGCCAGCAGCTCCGAAGGGACCTCGGAGGGGGAGACCCAGTACTTC
TRBJ1-3	14	NA	TRBV28	NA	CASSSQDRGNTIYF	TGTGCCAGCAGCTCACAGGACCGGGGAAACACCATATATTTT
TRBJ2-3	16	NA	TRBV5-1	TRBD2	CASSLGLAGSTDTQYF	TGCGCCAGCAGCTTGGGTCTAGCGGGGAGCACAGATACGCAGTATTTT
TRBJ2-1	21	NA	TRBV6-7	TRBD2	CASSYSIPVVAGNPSYNEQFF	TGTGCCAGCAGTTACTCGATTCCGGTGGTAGCGGGAAACCCCTCCTACAATGAGCAGTTCTTC
TRBJ1-1	15	few	TRBV15	NA	CATSRDEGPEAEAFF	TGTGCCACCAGCAGAGATGAAGGCCCGGAGGCTGAAGCTTTCTTT
TRBJ2-7	15	NA	TRBV18	TRBD1	CASSRPGQGPYEQYF	TGTGCCAGCTCACGACCGGGACAGGGGCCCTACGAGCAGTACTTC
TRBJ1-1	14	NA	TRBV2	NA	CASRADMLHSEAFF	TGTGCCAGCAGGGCAGACATGCTGCACAGTGAAGCTTTCTTT
TRBJ1-1	12	NA	TRBV6-1	NA	CASIGQNTEAFF	TGTGCCAGCATCGGACAGAACACTGAAGCTTTCTTT
TRBJ2-1	15	NA	TRBV6-4	TRBD2	CASSVLAGGWGEQFF	TGTGCCAGCAGTGTCTTGGCGGGAGGATGGGGAGAGCAGTTCTTC
TRBJ2-1	15	few	TRBV11-2	TRBD2	CASSLEGLAFDEQFF	TGTGCCAGCAGCTTAGAGGGACTAGCGTTCGATGAGCAGTTCTTC
TRBJ2-1	18	NA	TRBV5-1	TRBD2	CASSLGLAGGRSYNEQFF	TGCGCCAGCAGCTTGGGACTAGCGGGAGGTCGCTCCTACAATGAGCAGTTCTTC
TRBJ1-5	15	NA	TRBV18	NA	CASSLNWGGNQPQHF	TGTGCCAGCTCACTAAATTGGGGGGGCAATCAGCCCCAGCATTTT